The present T cell receptor beta chain was sequenced within a study of OX40 agonist ivuxolimab in advanced cancers. Sequenced by immunoSEQ multiplex PCR; TCRdb stores in-frame clones only, minus some. The data show fewer than 100,000 clones, approximately 86% seen once. Germline values: CDR1 SGDLS, CDR2 YYNGEE. CDR3 size: 17 residues. With 0 bases removed from V and 0 bases from J, the gap between germline ends came to 15 bases. A few counts support this clone. The rearrangement joins TRBV9 to TRBJ1-1, with D uncertain. Sequencing used CD4+ or CD8+ T cells sorted from blood, obtained in a trial of the OX40 agonist ivuxolimab. The source is an adult with an advanced solid tumor such as melanoma, head and neck, liver or kidney cancer. The CDR3 sequence: CASSVGHEGGLNTEAFF. CDR3 sequence (DNA): TGTGCCAGCAGCGTAGGCCATGAAGGCGGATTGAACACTGAAGCTTTCTTT. The whole variable domain, remainder taken from reference TRBV9 and TRBJ1-1, is DSGVTQTPKHLITATGQRVTLRCSPRSGDLSVYWYQQSLDQGLQFLIQYYNGEERAKGNILERFSAQQFPDLHSELNLSSLELGDSALYFCASSVGHEGGLNTEAFFGQGTRLTVV.